The present TCR beta chain was sequenced within a study of cytomegalovirus exposure and HLA in healthy donors. Study-wide points: In a later analysis, V- and J-gene trimming of beta chains associated with a DCLRE1C missense variant, replicated independently. Previously analyzed data showed that most TCR beta V segments were productive at a frequency of about 87% or about 30%. Reports indicated that the classifier achieved high specificity and sensitivity in diagnosing cytomegalovirus status. No immune exposure information besides CMV serostatus was available.

This clone has only a few counts. Its antigen is as yet unknown. This PCR relied on a set of 60 Vbeta primers and 13 Jbeta primers. TCRdb keeps only in-frame clones here, not all; method: immunoSEQ multiplex PCR. The top ten clones hold 2.7% of a sample with about 120,000 clones, about three quarters of them seen once. V was cut by 1 base and J by 5 bases, with 8 bases left in between. The CDR3 sequence is 13 residues long. Germline assignment: CDR1 MGHRA and CDR2 YSYEKL. The sample consisted of PBMCs. The sequence was obtained from a female donor in good health and CMV-seronegative. The chain has TRBV4-1 and TRBJ2-5; D remains ambiguous. CDR3 region: CASSQALAETQYF. CDR3 coding DNA: TGCGCCAGCAGCCAAGCACTCGCCGAGACCCAGTACTTC.